This T cell receptor beta chain was observed in a study of T cells after yellow fever vaccination. This clonotype was observed at least ten times. Germline loops: CDR1 SGDLS, CDR2 YYNGEE. V lost 0 bases to trimming and J lost 0 bases, with 10 bases between them. This CDR3 has 16 amino acids. Each CDR3 protein gets one entry after TCRdb re-called the 5' RACE reads with MiXCR. The table records some 250,000 distinct CDR3 sequences, approximately 3.8% of them present only once. The sample consisted of PBMCs, taken 15 days after the yellow fever booster vaccination. The sequence was obtained from a man between 18 and 35 years old who received the YFV17D yellow fever vaccine. V and J are TRBV9 and TRBJ1-3, with D tentatively TRBD1 (5 bases). As DNA, the CDR3 is TGTGCCAGCAGCGTAGGGAGGGGATCCTCTGGAAACACCATATATTTT. Translation: CASSVGRGSSGNTIYF. The full variable domain, in which reference TRBV9 and TRBJ1-3 provide the parts outside the CDR3, is DSGVTQTPKHLITATGQRVTLRCSPRSGDLSVYWYQQSLDQGLQFLIQYYNGEERAKGNILERFSAQQFPDLHSELNLSSLELGDSALYFCASSVGRGSSGNTIYFGEGSWLTVV.